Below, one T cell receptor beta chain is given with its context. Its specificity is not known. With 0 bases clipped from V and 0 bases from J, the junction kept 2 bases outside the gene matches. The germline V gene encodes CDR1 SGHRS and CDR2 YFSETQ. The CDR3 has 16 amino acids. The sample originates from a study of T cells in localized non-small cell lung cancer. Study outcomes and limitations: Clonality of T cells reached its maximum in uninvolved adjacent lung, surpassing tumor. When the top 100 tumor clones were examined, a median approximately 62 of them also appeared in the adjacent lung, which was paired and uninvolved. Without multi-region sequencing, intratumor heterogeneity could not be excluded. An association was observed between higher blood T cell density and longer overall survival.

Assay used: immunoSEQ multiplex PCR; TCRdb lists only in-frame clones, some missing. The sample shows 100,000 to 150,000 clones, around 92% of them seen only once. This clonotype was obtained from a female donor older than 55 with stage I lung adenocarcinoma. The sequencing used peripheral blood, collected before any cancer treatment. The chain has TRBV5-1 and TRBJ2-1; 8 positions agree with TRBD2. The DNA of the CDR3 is TGCGCCAGCAGCTTGGCTAGCGGGTCCTCCTACAATGAGCAGTTCTTC. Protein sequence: CASSLASGSSYNEQFF.